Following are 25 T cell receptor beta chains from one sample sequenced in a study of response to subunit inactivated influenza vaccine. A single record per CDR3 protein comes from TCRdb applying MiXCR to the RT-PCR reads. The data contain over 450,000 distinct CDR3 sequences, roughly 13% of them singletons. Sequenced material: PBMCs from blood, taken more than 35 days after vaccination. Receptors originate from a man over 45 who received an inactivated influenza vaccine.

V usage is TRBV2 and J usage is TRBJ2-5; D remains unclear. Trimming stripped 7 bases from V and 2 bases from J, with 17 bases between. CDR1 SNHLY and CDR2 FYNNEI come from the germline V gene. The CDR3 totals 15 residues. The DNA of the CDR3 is TGTGCCAGCATTCTTTGGGCGGCTTCACAAGAGACCCAGTACTTC. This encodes CASILWAASQETQYF.

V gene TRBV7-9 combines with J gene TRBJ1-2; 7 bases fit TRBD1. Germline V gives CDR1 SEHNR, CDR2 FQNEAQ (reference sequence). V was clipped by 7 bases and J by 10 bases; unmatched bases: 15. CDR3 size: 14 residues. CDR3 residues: CASTIGGLLKDYTF. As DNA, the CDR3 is TGTGCCAGCACCATAGGGGGCCTCTTAAAGGACTACACCTTC.

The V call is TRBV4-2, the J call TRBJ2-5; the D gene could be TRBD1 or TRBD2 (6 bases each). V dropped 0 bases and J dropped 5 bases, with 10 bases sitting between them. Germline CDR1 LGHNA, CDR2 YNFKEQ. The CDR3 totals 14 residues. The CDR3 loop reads CASSQDSGAETQYF. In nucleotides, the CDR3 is TGTGCCAGCAGCCAAGATTCGGGGGCGGAGACCCAGTACTTC.

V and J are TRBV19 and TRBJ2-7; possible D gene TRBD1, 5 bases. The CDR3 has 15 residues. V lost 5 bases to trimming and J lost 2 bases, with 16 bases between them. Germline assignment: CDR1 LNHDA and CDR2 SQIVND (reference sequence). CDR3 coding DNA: TGTGCCAGTAGTCTTATGGACATTCCAACCTACGAGCAGTACTTC. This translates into CASSLMDIPTYEQYF.

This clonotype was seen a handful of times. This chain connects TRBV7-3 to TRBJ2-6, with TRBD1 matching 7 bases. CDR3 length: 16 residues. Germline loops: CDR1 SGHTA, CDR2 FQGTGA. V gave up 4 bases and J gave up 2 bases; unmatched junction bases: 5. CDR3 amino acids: CASSSGDRAGANVLTF. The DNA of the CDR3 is TGTGCCAGCAGCTCAGGCGACAGGGCTGGGGCCAACGTCCTGACTTTC.

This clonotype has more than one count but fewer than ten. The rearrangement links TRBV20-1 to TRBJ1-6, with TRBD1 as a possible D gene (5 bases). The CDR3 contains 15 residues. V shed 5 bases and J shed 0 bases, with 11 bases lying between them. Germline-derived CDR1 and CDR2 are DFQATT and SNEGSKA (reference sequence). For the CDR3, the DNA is TGCAGTGCTGGAGGGGTGAGCTCCTATAATTCACCCCTCCACTTT. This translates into CSAGGVSSYNSPLHF.

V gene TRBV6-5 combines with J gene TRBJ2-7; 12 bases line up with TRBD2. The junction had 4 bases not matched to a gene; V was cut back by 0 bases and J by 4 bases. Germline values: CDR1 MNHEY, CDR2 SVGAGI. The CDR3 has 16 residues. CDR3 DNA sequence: TGTGCCAGCAGTTACTCGGTGACTAGCGGGAGTTACGAGCAGTACTTC. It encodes CASSYSVTSGSYEQYF.

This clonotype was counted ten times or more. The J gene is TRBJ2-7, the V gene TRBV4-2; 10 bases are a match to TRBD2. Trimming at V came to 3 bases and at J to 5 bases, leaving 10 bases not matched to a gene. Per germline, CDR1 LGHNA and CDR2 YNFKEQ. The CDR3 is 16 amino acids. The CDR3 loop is CASSQVSGRILHEQYF. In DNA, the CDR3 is TGTGCCAGCAGCCAGGTTAGCGGGAGGATTCTCCACGAGCAGTACTTC.

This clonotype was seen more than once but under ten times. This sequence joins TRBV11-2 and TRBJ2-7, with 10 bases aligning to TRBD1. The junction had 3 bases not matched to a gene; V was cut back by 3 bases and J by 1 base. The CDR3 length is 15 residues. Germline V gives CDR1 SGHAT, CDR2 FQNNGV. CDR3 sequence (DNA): TGTGCCAGCAGCTTTGGACAGGGGGGTTCCTACGAGCAGTACTTC. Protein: CASSFGQGGSYEQYF.

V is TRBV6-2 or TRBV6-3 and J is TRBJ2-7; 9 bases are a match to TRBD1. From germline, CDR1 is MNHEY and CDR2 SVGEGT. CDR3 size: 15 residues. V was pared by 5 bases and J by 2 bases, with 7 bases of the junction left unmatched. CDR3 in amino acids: CASSPGTGTPYEQYF. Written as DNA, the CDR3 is TGTGCCAGCAGTCCTGGGACAGGGACCCCCTACGAGCAGTACTTC.

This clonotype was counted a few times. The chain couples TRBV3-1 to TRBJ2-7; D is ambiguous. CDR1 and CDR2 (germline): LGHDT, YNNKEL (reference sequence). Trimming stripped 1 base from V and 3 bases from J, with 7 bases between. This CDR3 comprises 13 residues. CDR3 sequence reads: CASSQVGNYEQYF. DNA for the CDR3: TGTGCCAGCAGCCAAGTGGGGAACTACGAGCAGTACTTC.

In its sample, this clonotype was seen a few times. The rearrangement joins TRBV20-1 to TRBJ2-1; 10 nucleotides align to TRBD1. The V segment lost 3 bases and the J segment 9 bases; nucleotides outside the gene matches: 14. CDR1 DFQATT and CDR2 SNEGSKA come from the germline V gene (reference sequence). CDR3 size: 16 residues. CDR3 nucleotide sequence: TGCAGTGCTAGTGGCCCGGGACAGGGGTCTTTCGGTGAGCAGTTCTTC. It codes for CSASGPGQGSFGEQFF.

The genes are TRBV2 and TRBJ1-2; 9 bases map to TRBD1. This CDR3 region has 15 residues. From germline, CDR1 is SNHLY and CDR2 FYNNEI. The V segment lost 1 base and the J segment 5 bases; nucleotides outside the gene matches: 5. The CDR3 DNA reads TGTGCCAGCAGTGAAGGGGTACAGGGGGCTTATGGCTACACCTTC. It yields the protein CASSEGVQGAYGYTF.

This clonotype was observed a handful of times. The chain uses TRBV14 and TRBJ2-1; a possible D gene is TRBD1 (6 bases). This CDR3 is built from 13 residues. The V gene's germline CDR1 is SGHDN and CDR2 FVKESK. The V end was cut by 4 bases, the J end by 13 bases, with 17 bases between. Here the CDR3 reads CASSRWGGGAQFF. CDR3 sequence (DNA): TGTGCCAGCAGCCGCTGGGGTGGGGGCGCCCAGTTCTTC.

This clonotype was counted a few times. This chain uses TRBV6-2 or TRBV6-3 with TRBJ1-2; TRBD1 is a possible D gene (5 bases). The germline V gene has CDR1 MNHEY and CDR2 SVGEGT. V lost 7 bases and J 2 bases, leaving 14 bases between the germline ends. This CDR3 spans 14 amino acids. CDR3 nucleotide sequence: TGTGCCAGCACGGGATTGGGGCAGAACTATGGCTACACCTTC. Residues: CASTGLGQNYGYTF.

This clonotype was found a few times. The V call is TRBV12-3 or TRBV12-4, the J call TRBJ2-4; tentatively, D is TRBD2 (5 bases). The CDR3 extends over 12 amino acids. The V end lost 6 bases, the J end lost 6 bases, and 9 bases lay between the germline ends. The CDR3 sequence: CASRAEGNIQYF. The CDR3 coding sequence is TGTGCCAGCAGGGCCGAGGGAAACATTCAGTACTTC.

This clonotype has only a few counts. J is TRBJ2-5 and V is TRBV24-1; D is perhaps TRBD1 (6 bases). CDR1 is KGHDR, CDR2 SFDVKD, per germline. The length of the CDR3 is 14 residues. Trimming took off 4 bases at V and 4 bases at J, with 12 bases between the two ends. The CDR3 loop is CATSDPNRAETQYF. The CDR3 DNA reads TGTGCCACCAGTGACCCCAACAGGGCAGAGACCCAGTACTTC.

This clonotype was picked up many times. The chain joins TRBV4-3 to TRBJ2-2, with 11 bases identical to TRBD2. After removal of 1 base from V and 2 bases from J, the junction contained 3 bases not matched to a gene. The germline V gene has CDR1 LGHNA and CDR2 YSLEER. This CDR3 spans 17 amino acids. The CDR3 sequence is CASSQAGLAVNTGELFF. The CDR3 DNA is TGCGCCAGCAGCCAAGCGGGACTAGCGGTAAACACCGGGGAGCTGTTTTTT.

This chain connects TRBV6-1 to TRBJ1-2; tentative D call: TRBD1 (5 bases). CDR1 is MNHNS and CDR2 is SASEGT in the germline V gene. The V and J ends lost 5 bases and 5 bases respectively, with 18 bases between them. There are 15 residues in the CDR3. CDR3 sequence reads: CASSPQGQGTYGYTF. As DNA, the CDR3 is TGTGCCAGCAGTCCCCAAGGTCAGGGCACGTATGGCTACACCTTC.

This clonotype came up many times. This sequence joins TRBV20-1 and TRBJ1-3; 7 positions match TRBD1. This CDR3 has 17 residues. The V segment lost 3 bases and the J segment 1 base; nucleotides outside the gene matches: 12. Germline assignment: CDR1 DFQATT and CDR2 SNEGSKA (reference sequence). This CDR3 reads CSASHFGTASSGNTIYF. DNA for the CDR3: TGCAGTGCTAGCCATTTCGGGACAGCCTCTTCTGGAAACACCATATATTTT.

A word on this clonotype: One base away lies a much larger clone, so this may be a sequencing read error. CDR3 residues: CASSSRMASYEQYF. The CDR3 DNA sequence: TGTGCCAGCAGCTCACGGATGGCGTCCTACGAGCAGTACTTC. V usage is TRBV7-9 and J usage is TRBJ2-7, with D unclear. Trimming shortened V by 4 bases and J by 1 base, and 11 bases separated the two germline ends. CDR3 length: 14 amino acids. CDR1 and CDR2 (germline): SEHNR, FQNEAQ (reference sequence).

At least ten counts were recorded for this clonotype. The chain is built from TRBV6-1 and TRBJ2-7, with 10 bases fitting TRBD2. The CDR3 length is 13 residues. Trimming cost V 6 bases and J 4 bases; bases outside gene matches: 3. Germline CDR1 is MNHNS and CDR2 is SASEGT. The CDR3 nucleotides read TGTGCCAGCAGCCGGACTAGCGGTTACGAGCAGTACTTC. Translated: CASSRTSGYEQYF.

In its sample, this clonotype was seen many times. CDR3 sequence reads: CASSESRNSPLHF. In DNA form, the CDR3 reads TGTGCCAGCAGTGAGAGTCGGAATTCACCCCTCCACTTT. The chain links TRBV12-3 or TRBV12-4 to TRBJ1-6; D unclear. The CDR3 runs 13 residues. V was pared by 5 bases and J by 7 bases, with 9 bases between.

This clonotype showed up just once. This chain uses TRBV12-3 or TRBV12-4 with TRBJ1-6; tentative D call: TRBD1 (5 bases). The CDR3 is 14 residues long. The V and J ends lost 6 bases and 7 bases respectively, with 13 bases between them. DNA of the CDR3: TGTGCCAGCAGCCCGGACATGGGAAATTCACCCCTCCACTTT. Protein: CASSPDMGNSPLHF.

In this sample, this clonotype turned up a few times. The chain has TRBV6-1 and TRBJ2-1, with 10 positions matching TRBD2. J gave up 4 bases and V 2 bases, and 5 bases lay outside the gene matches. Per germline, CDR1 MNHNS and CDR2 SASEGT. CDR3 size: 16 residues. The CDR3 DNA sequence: TGTGCCAGCAGTGAACAAGCGGGAGGGCGGTACAATGAGCAGTTCTTC. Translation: CASSEQAGGRYNEQFF.